The sequence of this TCR beta chain was determined in a study of control samples from healthy donors and cancer patients. This clone was detected only once. In germline, CDR1 is SGHTA, CDR2 FQGTGA. V shed 5 bases, J shed 0 bases, and the junction held 10 bases outside the gene matches. The CDR3 has 17 amino acids. Libraries were prepared by immunoSEQ multiplex PCR; TCRdb keeps only in-frame clonotypes and omits some of them. There are some 130,000 clones in the sample; approximately 90% occur only once, and 2% to 2.5% lies in the top ten. This TCR was sampled from a man between 18 and 29 years old in good health. The sequenced sample was blood. This rearrangement joins TRBV7-3 to TRBJ1-3, with 7 bases lining up with TRBD1. The CDR3 sequence: CASSQQRDSASGNTIYF. As DNA, the CDR3 is TGTGCCAGCAGCCAACAGCGGGACAGCGCCTCTGGAAACACCATATATTTT.